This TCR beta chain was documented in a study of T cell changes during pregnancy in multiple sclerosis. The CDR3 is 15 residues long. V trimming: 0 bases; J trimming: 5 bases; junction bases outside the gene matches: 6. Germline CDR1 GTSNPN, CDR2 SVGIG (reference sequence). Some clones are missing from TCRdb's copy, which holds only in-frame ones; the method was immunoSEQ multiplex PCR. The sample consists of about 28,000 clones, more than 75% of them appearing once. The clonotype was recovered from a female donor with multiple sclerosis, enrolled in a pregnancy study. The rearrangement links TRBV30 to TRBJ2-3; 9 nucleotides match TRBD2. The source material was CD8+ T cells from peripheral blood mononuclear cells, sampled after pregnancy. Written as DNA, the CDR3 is TGTGCCTGGAGTGTGGCGGGGGGGGAGGGAGATACGCAGTATTTT. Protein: CAWSVAGGEGDTQYF.